Listed below are T cell receptor beta chains from one sample, sequenced in a study of PD-1 blockade in classical Hodgkin lymphoma. Using immunoSEQ multiplex PCR, the repertoire was profiled, and TCRdb retains in-frame clones only, with some absent. The data show 12,000 to 15,000 clones, with 82% seen just once and approximately 4% held by the top ten. The sequencing here drew on peripheral blood mononuclear cells (PBMCs), taken at baseline. The receptor source for this set is a human donor with classical Hodgkin lymphoma. Each CDR3 is given with its conserved first and last residue. A D gene is named only where the DNA matches it firmly. Some rows have no size entry. The others give once, few or many, or a class for an expanded clone.

CDR3 DNA	CDR3 protein	J gene	CDR3 length	V gene	clone size	D gene
TGTGCCAGCAGTTTATCAAGGCGGGAGTGGGAGACCCAGTACTTC	CASSLSRREWETQYF	TRBJ2-5	15	TRBV28	-	TRBD2
TGTGCCAGTACCTCGGACAGGGTTCAGCCCCAGCATTTT	CASTSDRVQPQHF	TRBJ1-5	13	TRBV19	-	TRBD1
TGTGCCAGTCTCGGAGGCACCGGGCGGGCTTTCTTT	CASLGGTGRAFF	TRBJ1-1	12	TRBV7-9	-	-
TGTGCCAGCAGCTTGGGGGGACAGGGGGAGAACACTGAAGCTTTCTTT	CASSLGGQGENTEAFF	TRBJ1-1	16	TRBV5-4	-	TRBD1
TGCGCCAGCAGTGATTGGACAGATTACTACACCTTC	CASSDWTDYYTF	TRBJ1-2	12	TRBV10-2	-	-
TGTGCCAGTTCAACTAGCTGGGGGCAAGAGACCCAGTACTTC	CASSTSWGQETQYF	TRBJ2-5	14	TRBV19	-	-
TGCGCCAGCACCCCAGGGGTGGTAAACACCGGGGAGCTGTTTTTT	CASTPGVVNTGELFF	TRBJ2-2	15	TRBV5-1	-	-
TGTGCCAGCAGCTCCCGCGAAGGACACTATGGCTACACCTTC	CASSSREGHYGYTF	TRBJ1-2	14	TRBV7-9	-	-
TGTGCCAGCAGCCAAGCCGGGACCGCCGATACGCAGTATTTT	CASSQAGTADTQYF	TRBJ2-3	14	TRBV6-5	-	-
TGTGCCAGCAGCCAAACTAGCGGACCTACCTACGAGCAGTACTTC	CASSQTSGPTYEQYF	TRBJ2-7	15	TRBV4-2	-	TRBD2
TGTGCCAGCAGCACGACTAGCGGGGTAGAGACCCAGTACTTC	CASSTTSGVETQYF	TRBJ2-5	14	TRBV9	-	TRBD2
TGCGCCAGCAGCATGAGGTCCAGAGACCCCTATGGCTACACCTTC	CASSMRSRDPYGYTF	TRBJ1-2	15	TRBV4-1	-	-
TGTGCCAGCAGCTATAGCGGAGTCAGCACAGATACGCAGTATTTT	CASSYSGVSTDTQYF	TRBJ2-3	15	TRBV7-8	-	-
TGTGCCAGCACCGGGGCAGGGGATGGCACAGATACGCAGTATTTT	CASTGAGDGTDTQYF	TRBJ2-3	15	TRBV27	-	-
TGTGCCAGCTCACCAGGAAATAGGATACAGCCCCAGCATTTT	CASSPGNRIQPQHF	TRBJ1-5	14	TRBV18	-	-
TGTGCCACCAGCTATTCTTCGGAGGGTTATGGCTACACCTTC	CATSYSSEGYGYTF	TRBJ1-2	14	TRBV15	-	-
TGTGCCAGCAGCTTGAAGACAGTCTCCGGCTACACCTTC	CASSLKTVSGYTF	TRBJ1-2	13	TRBV5-4	-	-
TGTGCCAGCAGTTACTTGGGCAGCCTAAACTATAATTCACCCCTCCACTTT	CASSYLGSLNYNSPLHF	TRBJ1-6	17	TRBV6-7	once	-
TGCAGCGTTGGTCGTGGGGGGAATGAGCAGTTCTTC	CSVGRGGNEQFF	TRBJ2-1	12	TRBV29-1	-	-
TGTGCCAGCAGGAACCAGGCCCAGGGTCGAGCCGGGGAGCTGTTTTTT	CASRNQAQGRAGELFF	TRBJ2-2	16	TRBV9	-	-
TGTGCCAGCAGTTTATGGGCAGCTGCTAATGAAAAACTGTTTTTT	CASSLWAAANEKLFF	TRBJ1-4	15	TRBV27	-	-
TGTGCCAGCAGCACCGGACAGGGGAGCGCAGATACGCAGTATTTT	CASSTGQGSADTQYF	TRBJ2-3	15	TRBV5-8	-	TRBD1
TGTGCCAGCAGTTACCACACAGAAAACACTGAAGCTTTCTTT	CASSYHTENTEAFF	TRBJ1-1	14	TRBV6-6	once	-
TGTGCCAGCAGCCAGGGGTCCTGGGCCGGGACTAGACCCTCCTACGAGCAGTACTTC	CASSQGSWAGTRPSYEQYF	TRBJ2-7	19	TRBV11-2	-	TRBD2
TGTGCCAGCAGCATCCAGACAGGGGGGGCTGAAGCTTTCTTT	CASSIQTGGAEAFF	TRBJ1-1	14	TRBV5-6	-	TRBD1
TGTGCCAGCAGCGTAGGGCAGGGGATATCCTACGAGCAGTACTTC	CASSVGQGISYEQYF	TRBJ2-7	15	TRBV9	medium-sized	-
TGCGCCAGCAGCTTGCGGGGCACGTACGCTGAAGCTTTCTTT	CASSLRGTYAEAFF	TRBJ1-1	14	TRBV5-1	-	-
TGTGCCAGCAGCTCAGATCGCGGAAACACCATATATTTT	CASSSDRGNTIYF	TRBJ1-3	13	TRBV11-2	-	-
TGTGCCAGTAGTATAGATCACAGGGATAATCAGCCCCAGCATTTT	CASSIDHRDNQPQHF	TRBJ1-5	15	TRBV19	-	-
TGTGCCAGCAGCTTAGAAGGACAGCGGCAGAGGACCCAGTACTTC	CASSLEGQRQRTQYF	TRBJ2-5	15	TRBV7-9	-	-
TGCGCCAGCAGCCAAGATTTGGGCAGGGGTAATGAAAAACTGTTTTTT	CASSQDLGRGNEKLFF	TRBJ1-4	16	TRBV4-1	-	-